These 5 T cell receptor beta chains originate from one sample sequenced in a study of blood T cell repertoires in COVID-19 (dated by TCRdb to 2018 to 2021). Library prep was done by the immunoSEQ multiplex PCR assay. TCRdb took over this immuneACCESS table, retaining in-frame rearrangements with V and J assigned. Such tables are incomplete; in checked studies, under half of the missing clones stem from an unresolved V gene, and the remainder is unexplained. This sample gives some 74,000 clones in total; more than 80% of them show up just once. The ten largest clones add up to roughly 5% of the sample. The source material was peripheral blood. The origin of the receptors is a woman older than 75 with active or convalescent COVID-19.

This chain joins TRBV7-2 and TRBJ1-1, with D possibly TRBD1 on 6 matching bases. The CDR3 runs 15 residues. CDR1 and CDR2 from the germline V gene are SGHTA and FQGNSA. V was pared by 4 bases and J by 4 bases, with 16 bases between. In DNA, the CDR3 is TGTGCCAGCAGCTCCTCAGGGGTGTGGCGCACTGAAGCTTTCTTT. This codes for CASSSSGVWRTEAFF.

The chain joins TRBV19 to TRBJ2-3; 7 nucleotides line up with TRBD1. The CDR3 spans 15 residues. The germline gives CDR1 LNHDA, CDR2 SQIVND (reference sequence). The J segment lost 1 base and the V segment lost 6 bases, leaving 7 bases of the junction unmatched. The CDR3, as DNA: TGTGCCAGTAGCAAAAGACAGGGAGGCACAGATACGCAGTATTTT. Protein: CASSKRQGGTDTQYF.

The sample holds one count of this clone. V gene TRBV24-1 combines with J gene TRBJ2-3; D is uncertain. Trimming pared 9 bases from V and 1 base from J, leaving 10 bases between. CDR1 and CDR2 (germline): KGHDR, SFDVKD. This CDR3 spans 13 amino acids. The CDR3 here is CATGLSGTDTQYF. CDR3 sequence (DNA): TGTGCCACCGGCCTAAGCGGCACAGATACGCAGTATTTT.

CDR3 DNA sequence: TGTGCCAGCAGCTCATTAAACAGGGAACTCTCTGGAAACACCATATATTTT. Protein sequence: CASSSLNRELSGNTIYF. This chain joins TRBV7-6 and TRBJ1-3; D might be TRBD1 (6 bases). This CDR3 is built from 17 residues. Between the trimmed V and J ends, which lost 4 bases and 0 bases, there was a span of 16 bases. In germline, CDR1 is SGHVS, CDR2 FNYEAQ.

The chain joins TRBV20-1 to TRBJ2-7; 9 nucleotides agree with TRBD2. The CDR3 runs to 11 residues. The germline V gene encodes CDR1 DFQATT and CDR2 SNEGSKA (reference sequence). The V gene end was trimmed by 6 bases and the J gene end by 6 bases; junction bases not matched to a gene: 3. CDR3 in amino acids: CSAGLAFEQYF. CDR3 coding DNA: TGCAGTGCGGGACTAGCATTCGAGCAGTACTTC.